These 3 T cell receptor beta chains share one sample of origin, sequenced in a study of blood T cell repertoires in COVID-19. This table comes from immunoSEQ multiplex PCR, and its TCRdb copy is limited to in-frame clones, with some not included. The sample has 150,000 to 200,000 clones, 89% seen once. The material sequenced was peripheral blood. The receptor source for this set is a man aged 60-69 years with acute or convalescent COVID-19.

The CDR3 sequence: CASSGDRRHGYTF. As DNA, the CDR3 is TGTGCCAGCAGCGGGGACAGGCGCCATGGCTACACCTTC. The V gene is TRBV5-4, the J gene TRBJ1-2, with 8 bases identical to TRBD1. This CDR3 region has 13 residues. The V and J ends lost 4 bases and 6 bases, in that order; junction bases with no gene match: 5. Per the germline V gene, CDR1 is SGHNT and CDR2 is YYREEE (reference sequence).

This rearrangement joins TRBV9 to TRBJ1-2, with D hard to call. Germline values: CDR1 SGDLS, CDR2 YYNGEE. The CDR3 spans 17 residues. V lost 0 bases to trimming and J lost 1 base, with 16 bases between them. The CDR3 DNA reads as TGTGCCAGCAGCGTAGACGGTTCGGTCAGACTTAACTATGGCTACACCTTC. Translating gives CASSVDGSVRLNYGYTF.

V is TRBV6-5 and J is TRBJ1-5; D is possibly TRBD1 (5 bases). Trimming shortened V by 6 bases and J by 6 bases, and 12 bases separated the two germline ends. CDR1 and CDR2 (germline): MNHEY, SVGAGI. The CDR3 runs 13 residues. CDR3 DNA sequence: TGTGCCAGCAGGGGGCAAAGTGGTCAGCCCCAGCATTTT. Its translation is CASRGQSGQPQHF.